Listed here are 5 T cell receptor beta chains from one sample, sequenced in a study of T cell responses to AZD1222 COVID-19 vaccine (dated by TCRdb to the early 2020s). Library generation was performed with the immunoSEQ multiplex PCR assay. Not all clones reach the TCRdb copy of this immuneACCESS table, which keeps in-frame sequences only. Checked studies attribute under half of the gap to unresolved V genes and leave the rest unexplained. The sample table contains approximately 140,000 clones; only one count was recorded for approximately 92% of them. The top ten clonotypes cover approximately 2.1% of the sample. The time point label of this sample denotes: about 28 days (+/-7) after the second vaccine dose. The sample in question was peripheral blood, obtained 28 days after the second AZD1222 dose. These receptors were collected from an adult who received the AZD1222 COVID-19 vaccine.

The chain carries TRBV12-3 or TRBV12-4 and TRBJ1-5; D unresolved. V was cut by 6 bases and J by 7 bases, with 10 bases left in between. The CDR3 spans 12 residues. The DNA of the CDR3 is TGTGCCAGCAGCTTACCGGGACAGCCCCAGCATTTT. Translated, it gives CASSLPGQPQHF.

V and J are TRBV30 and TRBJ1-1; D call uncertain. Trimming cost V 4 bases and J 0 bases, with 9 bases left between them. Germline V gene sequence: CDR1 GTSNPN, CDR2 SVGIG (reference sequence). This CDR3 is built from 13 residues. The CDR3 sequence is CAWKSQLNTEAFF. Written as DNA, the CDR3 is TGTGCCTGGAAGTCACAGCTGAACACTGAAGCTTTCTTT.

The chain recombines TRBV12-3 or TRBV12-4 with TRBJ2-7; D is undetermined. V shed 6 bases and J shed 5 bases, with 11 bases lying between them. The CDR3 extends over 12 amino acids. For the CDR3, the DNA is TGTGCCAGCAGGCCCGGAAGCGACGAGCAGTACTTC. Translating it yields CASRPGSDEQYF.

The rearrangement uses TRBV4-2 and TRBJ2-1; 7 nucleotides agree with TRBD2. The ends lost 2 bases at V and 0 bases at J; junction bases unmatched: 7. This CDR3 has 17 amino acids. Germline V gives CDR1 LGHNA, CDR2 YNFKEQ. CDR3 protein: CASSQRAGGNSYNEQFF. Written as DNA, the CDR3 is TGTGCCAGCAGCCAACGTGCCGGGGGGAACTCCTACAATGAGCAGTTCTTC.

This chain links TRBV19 with TRBJ1-1; 11 nucleotides match TRBD1. J gave up 4 bases and V 7 bases, and 8 bases lay outside the gene matches. CDR3 length: 15 amino acids. CDR1 and CDR2 (germline): LNHDA, SQIVND (reference sequence). The CDR3 sequence: CASMKGQGVGTEAFF. The DNA of the CDR3 is TGTGCCAGTATGAAGGGACAGGGGGTTGGCACTGAAGCTTTCTTT.